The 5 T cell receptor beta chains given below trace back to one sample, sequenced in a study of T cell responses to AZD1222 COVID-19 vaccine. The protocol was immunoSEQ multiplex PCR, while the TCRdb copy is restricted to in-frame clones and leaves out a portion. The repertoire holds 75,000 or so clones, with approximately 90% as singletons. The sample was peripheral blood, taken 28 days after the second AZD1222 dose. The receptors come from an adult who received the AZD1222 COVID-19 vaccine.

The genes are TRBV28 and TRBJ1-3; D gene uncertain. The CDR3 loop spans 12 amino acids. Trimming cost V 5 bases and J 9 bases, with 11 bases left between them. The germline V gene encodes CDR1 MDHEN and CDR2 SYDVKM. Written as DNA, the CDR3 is TGTGCCAGCAGTCCCACGGATAGCACCATATATTTT. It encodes CASSPTDSTIYF.

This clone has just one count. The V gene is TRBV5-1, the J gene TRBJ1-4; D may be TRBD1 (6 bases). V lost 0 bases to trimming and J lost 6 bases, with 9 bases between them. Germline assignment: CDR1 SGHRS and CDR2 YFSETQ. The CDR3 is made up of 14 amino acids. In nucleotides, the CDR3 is TGCGCCAGCAGCTTGGCGGGGGGCGATGAAAAACTGTTTTTT. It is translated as CASSLAGGDEKLFF.

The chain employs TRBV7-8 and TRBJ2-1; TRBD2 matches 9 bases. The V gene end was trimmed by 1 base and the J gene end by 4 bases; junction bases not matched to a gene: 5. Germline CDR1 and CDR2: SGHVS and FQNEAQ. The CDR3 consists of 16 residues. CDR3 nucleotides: TGTGCCAGCAGCTTAGTGGCTAGCGGGGCTTACAATGAGCAGTTCTTC. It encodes CASSLVASGAYNEQFF.

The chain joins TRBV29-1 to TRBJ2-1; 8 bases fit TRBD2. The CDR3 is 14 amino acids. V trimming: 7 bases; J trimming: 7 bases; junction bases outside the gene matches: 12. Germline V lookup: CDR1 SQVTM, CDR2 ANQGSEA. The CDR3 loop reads CSADRFGRGNEQFF. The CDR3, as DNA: TGCAGCGCCGACCGATTCGGGAGGGGGAATGAGCAGTTCTTC.

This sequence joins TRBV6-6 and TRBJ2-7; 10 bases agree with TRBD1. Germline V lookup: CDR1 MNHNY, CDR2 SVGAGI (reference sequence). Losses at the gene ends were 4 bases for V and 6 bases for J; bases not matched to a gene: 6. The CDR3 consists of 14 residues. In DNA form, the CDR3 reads TGTGCCAGCAGTTCCGGGACAGGGGCCCGCGAGCAGTACTTC. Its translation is CASSSGTGAREQYF.